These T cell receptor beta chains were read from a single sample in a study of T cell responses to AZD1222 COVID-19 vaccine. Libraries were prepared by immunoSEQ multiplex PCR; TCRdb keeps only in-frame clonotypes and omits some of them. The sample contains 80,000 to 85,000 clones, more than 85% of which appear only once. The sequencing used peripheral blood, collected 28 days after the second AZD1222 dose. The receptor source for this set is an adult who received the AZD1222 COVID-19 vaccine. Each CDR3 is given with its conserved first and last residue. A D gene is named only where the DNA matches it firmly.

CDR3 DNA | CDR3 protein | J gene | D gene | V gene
TGTGCCAGCAGCCCCCCCGGGACCGCCATTTCACCCCTCCACTTT | CASSPPGTAISPLHF | TRBJ1-6 | NA | TRBV7-2
TGTGCCAGTAGGATGGCGCAGGTTAGCAATCAGCCCCAGCATTTT | CASRMAQVSNQPQHF | TRBJ1-5 | NA | TRBV19
TGTGCCAGTAGTATAGCCGGGGGGCGGAACACTGAAGCTTTCTTT | CASSIAGGRNTEAFF | TRBJ1-1 | NA | TRBV19
TGTGCCAGCAGCCAACTCAGGACAGGGATGGATACGCAGTATTTT | CASSQLRTGMDTQYF | TRBJ2-3 | TRBD1 | TRBV3-1/TRBV3-2
TGTGCCAGTAGTGACCAACGTAGCAATCAGCCCCAGCATTTT | CASSDQRSNQPQHF | TRBJ1-5 | NA | TRBV19
TGTGCCAGCAGTTGGACTAGCGGGAGGGCCGGGGCGAATGAGCAGTTCTTC | CASSWTSGRAGANEQFF | TRBJ2-1 | TRBD2 | TRBV28
TGTGCCAGCAGCCAAGAGGGACAGGGCACGTCCTACGAGCAGTACTTC | CASSQEGQGTSYEQYF | TRBJ2-7 | TRBD1 | TRBV3-1/TRBV3-2
TGTGCCAGTAGTCACAGGGGGCGCTGGGAAAAACTGTTTTTT | CASSHRGRWEKLFF | TRBJ1-4 | TRBD1 | TRBV19
TGTGCCAGTAGTAACTTGGCGGTCGCAGGGGCTGGAAACACCATATATTTT | CASSNLAVAGAGNTIYF | TRBJ1-3 | NA | TRBV19
TGTGCCAGCAGTTTAACCACAGGGATTTCACCCCTCCACTTT | CASSLTTGISPLHF | TRBJ1-6 | NA | TRBV28
TGTGCCAGCAGCCCTCAGCGGTTTCTAGCCAAAAACATTCAGTACTTC | CASSPQRFLAKNIQYF | TRBJ2-4 | NA | TRBV7-3
TGTGCCAGCAGTTTAATAGCAGGGGGCGATGGCTACACCTTC | CASSLIAGGDGYTF | TRBJ1-2 | TRBD1 | TRBV28
TGTGCCAGCAGTCTGGGGGCGGGGAACATTCAGTACTTC | CASSLGAGNIQYF | TRBJ2-4 | NA | TRBV28
TGTGCCATCAGACAGGGGAAAAGTGGCTACACCTTC | CAIRQGKSGYTF | TRBJ1-2 | TRBD1 | TRBV28